Presented here are 32 T cell receptor beta chains from one specimen sequenced in a study of Tregs in tolerant kidney transplant recipients. Recipients received nonmyeloablative bone marrow transplants from related graft donors, with transient mixed chimerism. Here immunoSEQ multiplex PCR was the method, and the copy in TCRdb shows in-frame clones only, minus some. This sample's table reports about 31,000 clones. Material: CD4+ T cells from blood (PBMCs), obtained 24 months after the transplant. Receptors originate from a human patient who received a combined kidney and bone marrow transplant. Part of the T cell pool may stem from the graft donor.

Notes on this clone: The CDR3 end lies 3 residues beyond the end of the read and is filled in from the germline J gene. J is TRBJ1-2 and V is TRBV20-1, with TRBD1 matching over 9 bases. V shed 4 bases and J 1 base; nucleotides not matched to a gene: 7. The CDR3 covers 15 residues. Germline loops: CDR1 DFQATT, CDR2 SNEGSKA (reference sequence). Here the CDR3 reads CSANPGTGFNYGYTF. The CDR3 bases that were read are TGCAGTGCTAACCCCGGGACAGGGTTTAACTATGGC.

As for this clone: The read is 3 residues too short to cover the CDR3 end, so that end is filled in from the germline J gene. The chain is built from TRBV20-1 and TRBJ2-3; 7 bases are a match to TRBD2. CDR3 length: 15 residues. V gave up 5 bases and J gave up 0 bases; unmatched junction bases: 8. Looked up from germline, CDR1 is DFQATT and CDR2 is SNEGSKA (reference sequence). CDR3 DNA (partial): TGCAGTGCTCCCCGGGGAGGGACTAGCACAGATACG. Encoded protein: CSAPRGGTSTDT. The whole CDR3 reads CSAPRGGTSTDTQYF.

On this clone itself: The sequenced fragment ends 3 residues before the CDR3 boundary, so the rest is inferred from the germline J gene. This rearrangement joins TRBV6-4 to TRBJ2-3; 9 bases fit TRBD1. This CDR3 region has 15 residues. Trimming took 1 base from V and 6 from J; bases not matched to a gene: 5. Germline CDR1 and CDR2: MRHNA and SNTAGT. CDR3 DNA, as far as it was read: TGTGCCAGCAGTGACTTGGGACAGGGTCTGGATACG. Its protein product is CASSDLGQGLDT. The entire CDR3 protein is CASSDLGQGLDTQYF.

Comments on this clone: The CDR3 end lies 3 residues beyond the end of the read and is filled in from the germline J gene. The chain uses TRBV5-1 and TRBJ2-7; TRBD2 matches 8 bases. The trim removed 0 bases at V and 3 bases at J, leaving 5 bases unmatched. CDR1 and CDR2 from the germline V gene are SGHRS and YFSETQ. The CDR3 has 15 residues. The sequenced CDR3 bases are TGCGCCAGCAGCTTGGGGAGCGCGGGAGGCTACGAG. Protein: CASSLGSAGGYE. The CDR3, in full, reads CASSLGSAGGYEQYF.

Turning to this clone: The read ends 3 residues before the CDR3 terminus; that terminus is restored from the germline J gene. The V gene is TRBV2, the J gene TRBJ1-6; TRBD1 matches 8 bases. In germline, CDR1 is SNHLY, CDR2 FYNNEI. The V segment lost 10 bases and the J segment 11 bases; nucleotides outside the gene matches: 16. The CDR3 has 15 residues. CDR3 sequence: CATREGTGQGAPLHF. The part of the CDR3 DNA that was read is TGTGCCACCCGTGAAGGGACCGGACAGGGCGCACCC.

Of note for this clone: The sequence runs out 3 residues before the end of the CDR3; the remainder is reconstructed from the germline J gene. The chain employs TRBV5-1 and TRBJ2-7; D gene uncertain. The V gene lost 0 bases and the J gene lost 5 bases, with 21 bases spanning the gap. Germline loops: CDR1 SGHRS, CDR2 YFSETQ. This CDR3 has 17 amino acids. The CDR3 protein is CASSLGGSTLQRNEQYF. The DNA read from the CDR3 is TGCGCCAGCAGCTTGGGTGGCAGTACACTACAACGGAACGAG.

The CDR3 protein is CAWRTAPYEQYF. The covered CDR3 bases are TGTGCCTGGCGGACAGCCCCCTACGAG. The V call is TRBV30, the J call TRBJ2-7; possibly TRBD1 for D (6 bases). The read ends 3 residues before the CDR3 terminus; that terminus is restored from the germline J gene. This CDR3 has 12 amino acids. V lost 5 bases and J lost 2, with 10 bases in between. In germline, CDR1 is GTSNPN, CDR2 SVGIG (reference sequence).

For this clone: The CDR3 end falls 3 residues outside the read, so it is completed with the germline J gene. The chain links TRBV11-2 to TRBJ2-7; D is ambiguous. CDR1 SGHAT and CDR2 FQNNGV come from the germline V gene. The V gene lost 1 base and the J gene lost 4 bases, with 5 bases spanning the gap. This CDR3 contains 12 residues. The CDR3 spells CASSLARYEQYF. The part of the CDR3 DNA that was read is TGTGCCAGCAGCTTAGCCAGGTACGAG.

Note on this clone: Read sequence stops 3 residues before the CDR3 end, and the germline J gene provides the missing end. The chain is built from TRBV7-2 and TRBJ2-1; 10 nucleotides line up with TRBD2. V gave up 2 bases and J gave up 8 bases; unmatched junction bases: 6. In germline, CDR1 is SGHTA, CDR2 FQGNSA. This CDR3 is 15 amino acids long. The CDR3 sequence is CASSLLPSGSYEQFF. The part of the CDR3 DNA that was read is TGTGCCAGCAGCTTATTACCTAGCGGGAGCTATGAG.

With regard to this clone: The read falls 3 residues short of the CDR3 end, and the missing part is taken from the germline J gene. The chain has TRBV7-9 and TRBJ2-3, with D unresolved. V dropped 1 base and J dropped 5 bases, with 4 bases sitting between them. Germline CDR1 reads SEHNR; CDR2 reads FQNEAQ (reference sequence). CDR3 length: 12 amino acids. Here the CDR3 reads CASSLVGDTQYF. The covered CDR3 bases are TGTGCCAGCAGCTTAGTCGGAGATACG.

In regard to this clone: The read terminates 3 residues before the CDR3 end, so the remaining end is supplied by the germline J gene. This chain links TRBV20-1 with TRBJ2-6, with D perhaps matching TRBD1 (6 bases). The CDR3 loop spans 12 amino acids. Germline assignment: CDR1 DFQATT and CDR2 SNEGSKA (reference sequence). Partial CDR3 DNA: TGCAGTGCTAGACTAAGGACAGACTTC. The encoded protein is CSARLRTDF. The CDR3 in its entirety is CSARLRTDFLTF.

Concerning this clone: The CDR3 extends 3 residues past the end of the read, so its final part is completed from the germline J gene. The rearrangement joins TRBV6-2 or TRBV6-3 to TRBJ2-1; 15 bases fit TRBD2. V lost 8 bases, J lost 9 bases, and 14 bases stayed unmatched. The CDR3 has 17 amino acids. Germline V lookup: CDR1 MNHEY, CDR2 SVGEGT. CDR3 loop: CASAGLAGGPDPVEQFF. The DNA read from the CDR3 is TGTGCCAGCGCCGGACTAGCGGGAGGGCCAGATCCGGTTGAG.

Regarding this clone: The read finishes 3 residues shy of the CDR3 end, and the germline J gene is used to complete it. V and J are TRBV11-3 and TRBJ2-2; TRBD1 might be the D (6 bases). Germline V gives CDR1 SGHNT, CDR2 YENEEA. The V gene lost 4 bases and the J gene lost 5 bases, with 11 bases spanning the gap. The CDR3 consists of 14 residues. CDR3 sequence: CASSSGEWTGELFF. The covered CDR3 bases are TGTGCCAGCAGCTCAGGGGAGTGGACCGGGGAG.

A remark on this clone: Read data end 3 residues before the CDR3 end; the end is taken from the germline J gene. The rearrangement uses TRBV7-2 and TRBJ1-5, with 11 bases matching TRBD1. V dropped 6 bases and J dropped 7; count of bases not matched to a gene: 2. CDR1 is SGHTA and CDR2 is FQGNSA in the germline V gene. The CDR3 sequence is 13 residues long. The part of the CDR3 DNA that was read is TGTGCCAGCAGAGGGACAGGGGGACAGCCC. Its translation: CASRGTGGQP. The full CDR3 sequence reads CASRGTGGQPQHF. Using reference TRBV7-2 and TRBJ1-5 for the parts outside the CDR3, the full variable domain is GAGVSQSPSNKVTEKGKDVELRCDPISGHTALYWYRQSLGQGLEFLIYFQGNSAPDKSGLPSDRFSAERTGGSVSTLTIQRTQQEDSAVYLCASRGTGGQPQHFGDGTRLSIL.

A word on this clone: The read finishes 3 residues shy of the CDR3 end, and the germline J gene is used to complete it. V is TRBV20-1 and J is TRBJ1-2, with 10 nucleotides matching TRBD1. The ends lost 4 bases at V and 2 bases at J; junction bases unmatched: 4. This CDR3 comprises 14 residues. Germline V CDR1 and CDR2: DFQATT, SNEGSKA (reference sequence). The DNA read from the CDR3 is TGCAGTGCTAAGACAGGGGGCCAGAACTATGGC. Translated, it gives CSAKTGGQNYG. In full, the CDR3 is CSAKTGGQNYGYTF.

Concerning this clone itself: The read falls 3 residues short of the CDR3 end, and the missing part is taken from the germline J gene. The chain recombines TRBV2 with TRBJ2-5; TRBD2 aligns across 9 bases. The CDR3 extends over 14 amino acids. V shed 1 base, J shed 5 bases, and the junction held 2 bases outside the gene matches. The V gene's germline CDR1 is SNHLY and CDR2 FYNNEI. Incomplete CDR3 DNA: TGTGCCAGCAGTGAAGGGGCGGGGGGGGAGACC. Protein sequence: CASSEGAGGET. The whole CDR3 sequence is CASSEGAGGETQYF.

To note about this clone: Coverage ceases 3 residues before the CDR3 finishes, and the germline J gene fills in the end. The chain carries TRBV7-2 and TRBJ2-7, with D possibly matching TRBD2 (6 bases). Trimming left V 7 bases short and J 4 bases short, with 17 bases between. The CDR3 runs to 14 residues. Germline V gene data show CDR1 as SGHTA and CDR2 as FQGNSA. This CDR3 reads CASTIKAGQYEQYF. Incomplete CDR3 DNA: TGTGCCAGCACCATTAAGGCGGGGCAGTACGAG.

Details on this clone: The read comes to an end 3 residues before the CDR3 does, leaving the germline J gene to fill in the end. The rearrangement uses TRBV30 and TRBJ2-7; TRBD1 aligns across 7 bases. Losses at the gene ends were 3 bases for V and 6 bases for J; bases not matched to a gene: 2. The CDR3 length is 11 residues. Germline V gene lookup returns CDR1 GTSNPN and CDR2 SVGIG (reference sequence). CDR3 amino acids: CAWRTGLEQYF. Incomplete CDR3 DNA: TGTGCCTGGAGGACAGGGCTCGAG. Full variable domain (rest looked up from reference TRBV30 and TRBJ2-7): SQTIHQWPATLVQPVGSPLSLECTVEGTSNPNLYWYRQAAGRGLQLLFYSVGIGQISSEVPQNLSASRPQDRQFILSSKKLLLSDSGFYLCAWRTGLEQYFGPGTRLTVT.

Comments on this clone: Sequencing ends 3 residues short of the CDR3 end; the germline J gene provides the rest. This chain uses TRBV20-1 with TRBJ1-2; weak D call: TRBD1 (6 bases). Germline-derived CDR1 and CDR2 are DFQATT and SNEGSKA (reference sequence). The CDR3 is 11 amino acids. The V end lost 5 bases, the J end lost 6 bases, and 10 bases lay between the germline ends. The CDR3 spells CSAGGGDGYTF. Incomplete CDR3 DNA: TGCAGTGCTGGGGGGGGCGATGGC.

A note on this clone: The read terminates 3 residues before the CDR3 end, so the remaining end is supplied by the germline J gene. The chain uses TRBV2 and TRBJ2-5, with 11 positions matching TRBD2. Germline V gene data show CDR1 as SNHLY and CDR2 as FYNNEI. V gave up 7 bases and J gave up 5 bases; unmatched junction bases: 12. The CDR3 is made up of 16 amino acids. CDR3 loop: CASMRTSGLVRETQYF. CDR3 DNA (partial): TGTGCCAGCATGAGGACTAGCGGGCTCGTACGGGAGACC.

With respect to this clone: With the read ending 3 residues before the CDR3 end, the germline J gene is used to fill in that end. This chain joins TRBV24-1 and TRBJ2-3; TRBD1 matches 9 bases. Germline-derived CDR1 and CDR2 are KGHDR and SFDVKD. With V trimmed by 2 bases and J by 4 bases, 6 bases remained unmatched. This CDR3 region has 16 residues. The CDR3 spells CATSDSLQGAADTQYF. The covered CDR3 bases are TGTGCCACCAGTGATTCGCTACAGGGGGCTGCAGATACG.

As to this clone: The missing CDR3 end, 3 residues past where the read stops, is filled in from the germline J gene. The V call is TRBV5-1, the J call TRBJ2-3, with 7 positions matching TRBD2. V was clipped by 5 bases and J by 5 bases; unmatched bases: 11. The CDR3 covers 15 residues. Germline V lookup: CDR1 SGHRS, CDR2 YFSETQ. CDR3 in amino acids: CASSRAGEVEDTQYF. The sequenced part of the CDR3 DNA is TGCGCCAGCAGTAGGGCGGGAGAGGTCGAAGATACG. The complete variable domain, with remaining parts taken from reference TRBV5-1 and TRBJ2-3, reads KAGVTQTPRYLIKTRGQQVTLSCSPISGHRSVSWYQQTPGQGLQFLFEYFSETQRNKGNFPGRFSGRQFSNSRSEMNVSTLELGDSALYLCASSRAGEVEDTQYFGPGTRLTVL.

Points on this clone: The read gets to within 3 residues of the CDR3 end, and the germline J gene fills in the rest. This chain uses TRBV5-1 with TRBJ2-1; 9 nucleotides agree with TRBD1. The CDR3 loop spans 17 amino acids. Germline lookup yields CDR1 SGHRS and CDR2 YFSETQ. The ends lost 1 base at V and 6 bases at J; junction bases unmatched: 11. Incomplete CDR3 DNA: TGCGCCAGCAGCTTGTACAGCGGGTTACAGGGGGCCAATGAG. This sequence encodes CASSLYSGLQGANE. The whole CDR3 protein reads CASSLYSGLQGANEQFF.

A note on this clone: From the germline J gene comes the end of the CDR3, since the read stops 3 residues before it. The chain joins TRBV20-1 to TRBJ1-1, with D maybe TRBD1 (5 bases). This CDR3 has 13 amino acids. Trimming shortened V by 5 bases and J by 4 bases, and 14 bases separated the two germline ends. Germline V gene data show CDR1 as DFQATT and CDR2 as SNEGSKA (reference sequence). The CDR3 loop reads CSAPQGGGTEAFF. Incomplete CDR3 DNA: TGCAGTGCTCCTCAGGGAGGAGGCACTGAA.

This CDR3 reads CSATSLAGVGEQYF. CDR3 DNA (partial): TGCAGTGCCACCTCCCTAGCGGGAGTGGGCGAG. This chain connects TRBV20-1 to TRBJ2-7; TRBD2 agrees at 10 bases. The read halts 3 residues ahead of the CDR3 end, with the missing end drawn from the germline J gene. Germline V gives CDR1 DFQATT, CDR2 SNEGSKA (reference sequence). The CDR3 spans 14 residues. J was trimmed by 6 bases and V by 6 bases; bases with no gene match: 11.

With regard to this clone: The read terminates 3 residues before the CDR3 end, so the remaining end is supplied by the germline J gene. The rearrangement uses TRBV30 and TRBJ1-1; no reliable D call. V lost 2 bases and J lost 0, with 10 bases in between. The germline V gene has CDR1 GTSNPN and CDR2 SVGIG (reference sequence). CDR3 size: 14 residues. CDR3 protein: CAWSFGFMNTEAFF. The CDR3 DNA, read in part, is TGTGCCTGGAGTTTTGGCTTCATGAACACTGAA.

On this clone: The CDR3 end falls 3 residues outside the read, so it is completed with the germline J gene. This rearrangement joins TRBV18 to TRBJ2-3; no clear D gene. There are 13 residues in the CDR3. From germline, CDR1 is KGHSH and CDR2 LQKENI. The V gene lost 3 bases and the J gene lost 5 bases, with 9 bases spanning the gap. The CDR3 here is CASSPPTLDTQYF. CDR3 DNA (partial): TGTGCCAGCTCACCTCCTACGTTAGATACG.

Turning to this clone: The DNA ends 3 residues before the CDR3 does, and the rest of the CDR3 is filled in from the germline J gene. The chain is built from TRBV19 and TRBJ1-5, with D possibly TRBD1 on 5 matching bases. The CDR3 is 18 amino acids. CDR1 LNHDA and CDR2 SQIVND come from the germline V gene (reference sequence). The V gene lost 3 bases and the J gene lost 0 bases, with 18 bases spanning the gap. The CDR3 reads CASSMGLPPMVSNQPQHF. Partial CDR3 DNA: TGTGCCAGTAGTATGGGACTTCCCCCAATGGTTAGCAATCAGCCC.

This clone is classed as medium-sized by frequency. Coverage ceases 3 residues before the CDR3 finishes, and the germline J gene fills in the end. This chain links TRBV7-2 with TRBJ1-3; tentatively, D is TRBD1 (6 bases). Germline V gene lookup returns CDR1 SGHTA and CDR2 FQGNSA. This CDR3 has 15 residues. Trimming left V 5 bases short and J 2 bases short, with 13 bases between. The CDR3 DNA, read in part, is TGTGCCAGCAGCACTGGGGGGGCGGCTGGAAACACC. This gives the protein CASSTGGAAGNT. The CDR3 in full is CASSTGGAAGNTIYF.

Comment on this clone: The read gets to within 3 residues of the CDR3 end, and the germline J gene fills in the rest. The gene calls are TRBV20-1 and TRBJ1-5, with TRBD1 matching 9 bases. The CDR3 contains 15 residues. Germline CDR1 DFQATT, CDR2 SNEGSKA (reference sequence). Trimming took 1 base from V and 6 from J; bases not matched to a gene: 7. The sequenced CDR3 bases are TGCAGTGCTAGAGGGGGGACAGGGAAAAGTCAGCCC. It translates to CSARGGTGKSQP. The CDR3 as a whole reads CSARGGTGKSQPQHF.

The CDR3 spells CASRREGTSYEQYF. Partial CDR3 DNA: TGTGCCAGCAGGAGAGAGGGCACTTCCTACGAG. The chain has TRBV6-2 or TRBV6-3 and TRBJ2-7; TRBD2 is a possible D gene (5 bases). The read is 3 residues too short to cover the CDR3 end, so that end is filled in from the germline J gene. The CDR3 loop spans 14 amino acids. Germline V gives CDR1 MNHEY, CDR2 SVGEGT. Trimming stripped 6 bases from V and 1 base from J, with 13 bases between.

Regarding this clone: The observed sequence ends 3 residues before the CDR3 terminus, with the missing tail filled in from the germline J gene. The chain combines TRBV7-8 with TRBJ2-3; a possible D gene is TRBD2 (6 bases). CDR3 length equals 15 residues. CDR1 is SGHVS and CDR2 is FQNEAQ in the germline V gene. Trimming pared 6 bases from V and 1 base from J, leaving 14 bases between. The CDR3 bases that were read are TGTGCCAGCAGGGATTACGGGGGACGCACAGATACG. Its protein is CASRDYGGRTDT. The entire CDR3 protein is CASRDYGGRTDTQYF.